This T cell receptor beta chain was retrieved from a study of T-cell memory formation after mild COVID-19. The CDR3 runs to 13 residues. Trimming took off 0 bases at V and 9 bases at J, with 9 bases between the two ends. Per the germline V gene, CDR1 is SGHTA and CDR2 is FQGNSA. MiXCR was run by TCRdb on the 5' RACE reads, yielding one entry per CDR3 protein. The table lists about 180,000 distinct CDR3 sequences, 16% of them singletons. A word on this clonotype: What it recognizes is unknown.

Study results and caveats: The study found balanced CD4/CD8 in clones contracting day 15 to 85 and a CD4+ lean in later expanders.

The sample consisted of PBMCs or a T cell subset sorted from them (not recorded which). This clonotype was sampled from an adult woman who had mild COVID-19 (a few samples of this study predate the infection). Cell type and time point are not known. J is TRBJ2-1 and V is TRBV7-2; D unresolved. The DNA for the CDR3 is TGTGCCAGCAGCTTAGCGCGGCGGACTGAGCAGTTCTTC. Encoded protein: CASSLARRTEQFF.